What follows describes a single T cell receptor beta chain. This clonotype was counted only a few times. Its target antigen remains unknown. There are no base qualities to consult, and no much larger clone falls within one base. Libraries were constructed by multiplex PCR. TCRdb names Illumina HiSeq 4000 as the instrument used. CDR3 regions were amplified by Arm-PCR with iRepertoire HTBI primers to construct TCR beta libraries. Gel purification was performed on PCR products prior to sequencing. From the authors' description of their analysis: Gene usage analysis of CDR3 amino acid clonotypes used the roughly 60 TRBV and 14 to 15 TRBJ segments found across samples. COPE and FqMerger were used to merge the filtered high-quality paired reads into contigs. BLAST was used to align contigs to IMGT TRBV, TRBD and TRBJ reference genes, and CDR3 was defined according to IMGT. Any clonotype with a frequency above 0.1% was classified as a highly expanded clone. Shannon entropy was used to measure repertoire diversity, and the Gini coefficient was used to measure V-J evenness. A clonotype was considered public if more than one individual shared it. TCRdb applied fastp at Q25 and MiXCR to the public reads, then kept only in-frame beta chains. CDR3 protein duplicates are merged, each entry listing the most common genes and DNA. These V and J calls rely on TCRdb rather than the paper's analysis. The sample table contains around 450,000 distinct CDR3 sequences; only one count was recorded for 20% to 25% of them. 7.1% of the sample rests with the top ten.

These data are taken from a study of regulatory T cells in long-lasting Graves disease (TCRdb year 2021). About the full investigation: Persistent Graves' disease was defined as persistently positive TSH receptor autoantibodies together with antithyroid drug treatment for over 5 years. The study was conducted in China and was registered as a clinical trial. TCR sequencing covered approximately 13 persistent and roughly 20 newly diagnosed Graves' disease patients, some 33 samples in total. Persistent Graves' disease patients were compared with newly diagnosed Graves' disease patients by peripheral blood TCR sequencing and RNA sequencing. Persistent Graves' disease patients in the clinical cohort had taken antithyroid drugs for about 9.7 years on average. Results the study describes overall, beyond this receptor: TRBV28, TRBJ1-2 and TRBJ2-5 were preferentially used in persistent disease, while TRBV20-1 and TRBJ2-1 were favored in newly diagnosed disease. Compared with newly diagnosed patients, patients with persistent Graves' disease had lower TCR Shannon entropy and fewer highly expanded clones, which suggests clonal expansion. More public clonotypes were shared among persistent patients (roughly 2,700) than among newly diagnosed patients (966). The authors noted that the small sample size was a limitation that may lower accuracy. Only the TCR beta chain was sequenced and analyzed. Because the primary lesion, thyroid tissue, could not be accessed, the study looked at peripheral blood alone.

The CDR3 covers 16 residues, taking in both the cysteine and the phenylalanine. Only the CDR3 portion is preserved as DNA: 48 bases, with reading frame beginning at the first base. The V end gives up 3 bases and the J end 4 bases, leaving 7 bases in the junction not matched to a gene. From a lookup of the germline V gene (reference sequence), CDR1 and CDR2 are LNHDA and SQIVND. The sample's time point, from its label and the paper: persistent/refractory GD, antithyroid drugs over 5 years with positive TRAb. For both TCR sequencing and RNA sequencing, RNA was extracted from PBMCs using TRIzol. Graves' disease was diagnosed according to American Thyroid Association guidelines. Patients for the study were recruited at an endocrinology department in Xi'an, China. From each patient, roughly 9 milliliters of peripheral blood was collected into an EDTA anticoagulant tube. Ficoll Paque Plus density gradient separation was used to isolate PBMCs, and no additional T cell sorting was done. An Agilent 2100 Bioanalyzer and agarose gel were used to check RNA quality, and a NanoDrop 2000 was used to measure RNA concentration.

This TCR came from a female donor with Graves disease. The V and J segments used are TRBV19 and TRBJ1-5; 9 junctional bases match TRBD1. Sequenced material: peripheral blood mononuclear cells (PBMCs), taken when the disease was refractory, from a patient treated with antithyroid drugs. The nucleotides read TGTGCCAGTAGTATTACAGGGGGCGAAAGAAATCAGCCCCAGCATTTT. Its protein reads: CASSITGGERNQPQHF.